The clone carrying this TCR beta chain has more than one count but fewer than ten. TCRdb re-derived calls from the RT-PCR reads in MiXCR, one entry per CDR3 protein. The sample gives more than 600,000 distinct CDR3 sequences, over 12% of which show up once; around 3.3% is in the top ten. The CDR3 contains 13 residues. The V gene lost 8 bases and the J gene lost 8 bases, with 15 bases spanning the gap. Germline-derived CDR1 and CDR2 are KGHDR and SFDVKD. The chain uses TRBV24-1 and TRBJ2-1; D not resolved. This receptor was identified in a female donor in good health, serving as a healthy control. What was sequenced was memory CD4+ T cells from blood. The DNA for the CDR3 is TGTGCCACCAACGGAACCCCCCTCTATGAGCAGTTCTTC. Protein: CATNGTPLYEQFF.